The rows below give T cell receptor beta chains drawn from one sample of a study of blood T cell repertoires in COVID-19. Sequencing used immunoSEQ multiplex PCR; TCRdb keeps in-frame clones, though not all of them. The sample carries fewer than 500,000 clones, approximately 90% recorded once. Sequenced material: peripheral blood. These receptors all come from a woman aged 25 to 39 with acute or convalescent COVID-19. CDR3s include the opening cysteine and the closing phenylalanine or tryptophan. D genes are given only for firm matches. Size is stated for part of the rows, as once, few or many counts, or as a class when the clone is expanded.

NA,NA,TRBV7-8,TRBJ2-7,12,CASSPRVTEQYF,TGTGCCAGCAGCCCCAGGGTTACGGAGCAGTACTTC
NA,NA,TRBV7-2,TRBJ1-5,16,CASSLGGAGSVQPQHF,TGTGCCAGCAGCTTAGGAGGCGCGGGTTCCGTTCAGCCCCAGCATTTT
TRBD1,NA,TRBV9,TRBJ2-1,13,CASSAGQGNEQFF,TGTGCCAGCAGCGCGGGACAGGGAAATGAGCAGTTCTTC
NA,few,TRBV5-1,TRBJ2-3,15,CASSFSGFETDTQYF,TGCGCCAGCAGCTTCTCAGGTTTTGAGACAGATACGCAGTATTTT
TRBD1,NA,TRBV23-1,TRBJ2-2,17,CASSHDLTGWDTGELFF,TGCGCCAGCAGTCACGACTTGACAGGGTGGGACACCGGGGAGCTGTTTTTT
NA,NA,TRBV6-5,TRBJ1-5,13,CASSASTIQPQHF,TGTGCCAGCAGCGCCTCAACTATCCAGCCCCAGCATTTT
TRBD2,NA,TRBV3-1/TRBV3-2,TRBJ2-5,15,CASSRISSGEETQYF,TGTGCCAGCAGCCGGATCTCTAGCGGGGAAGAGACCCAGTACTTC
NA,NA,TRBV11-2,TRBJ2-1,12,CASSRGWGEQFF,TGTGCCAGCAGCCGAGGGTGGGGTGAGCAGTTCTTC
TRBD1,NA,TRBV13,TRBJ1-1,19,CASSLRSMGQAFWNTEAFF,TGTGCCAGCAGCTTACGGAGTATGGGACAGGCTTTTTGGAACACTGAAGCTTTCTTT
TRBD2,NA,TRBV3-1/TRBV3-2,TRBJ2-1,15,CASSPLAGGLNEQFF,TGTGCCAGCAGCCCTCTAGCGGGGGGCCTCAATGAGCAGTTCTTC
TRBD2,NA,TRBV3-1/TRBV3-2,TRBJ2-2,16,CASMGLLKDNTGELFF,TGTGCCAGCATGGGACTACTTAAGGACAACACCGGGGAGCTGTTTTTT
TRBD2,NA,TRBV28,TRBJ2-7,15,CASSSHLGGDYEQYF,TGTGCCAGCAGTTCACATCTGGGAGGGGACTACGAGCAGTACTTC
TRBD2,NA,TRBV29-1,TRBJ2-5,16,CSAGLAGGQFQETQYF,TGCAGCGCCGGACTAGCGGGGGGGCAATTCCAAGAGACCCAGTACTTC
NA,NA,TRBV19,TRBJ2-2,12,CASSPITGELFF,TGTGCCAGTAGTCCAATCACCGGGGAGCTGTTTTTT
NA,NA,TRBV19,TRBJ1-5,15,CASTRSPTSNQPQHF,TGTGCCAGTACCAGAAGTCCAACTAGCAATCAGCCCCAGCATTTT
NA,once,TRBV28,TRBJ2-3,15,CASSLGGGSTDTQYF,TGTGCCAGCAGTTTAGGGGGCGGGTCGACAGATACGCAGTATTTT
TRBD1,NA,TRBV6-1,TRBJ1-4,17,CASSGRDRGRVNEKLFF,TGTGCCAGCAGTGGACGCGACAGGGGGCGTGTTAATGAAAAACTGTTTTTT
NA,NA,TRBV5-4,TRBJ2-2,16,CASSSGRGSNTGELFF,TGTGCCAGCAGCTCCGGCCGAGGGTCGAACACCGGGGAGCTGTTTTTT
TRBD2,NA,TRBV20-1,TRBJ2-7,11,CSARAGGEQYF,TGCAGTGCTAGAGCCGGGGGGGAGCAGTACTTC
TRBD2,NA,TRBV9,TRBJ2-3,15,CASSVAGGLADTQYF,TGTGCCAGCAGCGTAGCGGGGGGTCTCGCAGATACGCAGTATTTT
TRBD2,NA,TRBV5-1,TRBJ2-7,14,CASSWAGGAYEQYF,TGCGCCAGCAGCTGGGCGGGGGGTGCCTACGAGCAGTACTTC
TRBD2,NA,TRBV7-2,TRBJ2-7,14,CASSWDYGVGEQYF,TGTGCCAGCAGCTGGGACTACGGGGTTGGCGAGCAGTACTTC
NA,once,TRBV9,TRBJ2-1,15,CASSAQGSWDNEQFF,TGTGCCAGCAGCGCCCAGGGGAGCTGGGACAATGAGCAGTTCTTC
NA,many,TRBV6-1,TRBJ1-5,19,CASSEVYPTGHGVNQPQHF,TGTGCCAGCAGTGAAGTTTACCCAACGGGACACGGAGTCAATCAGCCCCAGCATTTT
NA,NA,TRBV7-3,TRBJ2-3,15,CASSLTAGFADTQYF,TGTGCCAGCAGCTTAACCGCAGGGTTCGCAGATACGCAGTATTTT
NA,few,TRBV4-1,TRBJ2-1,15,CASSQETGSNNEQFF,TGCGCCAGCAGCCAAGAAACAGGGTCTAACAATGAGCAGTTCTTC
NA,NA,TRBV5-1,TRBJ1-3,16,CASSWGGDTSGNTIYF,TGCGCCAGCAGCTGGGGAGGCGACACCTCTGGAAACACCATATATTTT
TRBD1,NA,TRBV19,TRBJ1-6,14,CASSTGTGDSPLHF,TGTGCCAGTAGTACCGGGACAGGGGATTCACCCCTCCACTTT
NA,NA,TRBV19,TRBJ2-7,12,CASSNQGNEQYF,TGTGCCAGTAGTAACCAGGGAAACGAGCAGTACTTC
TRBD2,NA,TRBV5-1,TRBJ2-1,16,CASSSGGAHSYNEQFF,TGCGCCAGCAGTTCCGGGGGGGCCCACTCCTACAATGAGCAGTTCTTC
TRBD2,NA,TRBV4-1,TRBJ2-7,15,CASSRLGTSGYEQYF,TGCGCCAGCAGCCGCCTCGGGACTAGCGGTTACGAGCAGTACTTC
TRBD1,NA,TRBV3-1/TRBV3-2,TRBJ2-1,14,CASSRDRGNNEQFF,TGTGCCAGCAGTCGGGACAGGGGGAACAATGAGCAGTTCTTC
NA,few,TRBV12-3/TRBV12-4,TRBJ1-5,12,CASSDGNQPQHF,TGTGCCAGCAGTGACGGGAATCAGCCCCAGCATTTT
NA,NA,TRBV21-1,TRBJ1-6,14,CASVKPGYVSPLHF,TGTGCCAGTGTGAAGCCAGGTTATGTTTCACCCCTCCACTTT
NA,NA,TRBV6-6,TRBJ2-5,16,CASSYYSHRYQETQYF,TGTGCCAGCAGTTACTATTCACACCGATACCAAGAGACCCAGTACTTC
TRBD1,NA,TRBV5-1,TRBJ2-3,14,CASSLLTGADTQYF,TGCGCCAGCAGCTTGTTGACAGGGGCAGATACGCAGTATTTT
NA,NA,TRBV9,TRBJ2-3,13,CASSVGVADTQYF,TGTGCCAGCAGCGTGGGCGTCGCAGATACGCAGTATTTT
TRBD1,NA,TRBV7-9,TRBJ2-6,19,CASSLRVGQGARGANVLTF,TGTGCCAGCAGCTTACGTGTTGGACAGGGGGCGCGGGGGGCCAACGTCCTGACTTTC
TRBD1,NA,TRBV19,TRBJ1-1,15,CASSADRGTNTEAFF,TGTGCCAGTAGTGCCGACAGGGGAACTAACACTGAAGCTTTCTTT
TRBD1,few,TRBV25-1,TRBJ1-6,15,CASSGTGGGNSPLHF,TGTGCCAGCAGTGGGACAGGGGGCGGAAATTCACCCCTCCACTTT
TRBD1,once,TRBV4-2,TRBJ1-4,15,CASSQEGGQAQKLFF,TGTGCCAGCAGCCAAGAGGGCGGACAGGCCCAAAAACTGTTTTTT
TRBD1,NA,TRBV6-5,TRBJ1-1,13,CASNRGQNTEAFF,TGTGCCAGCAACAGGGGACAGAACACTGAAGCTTTCTTT
NA,NA,TRBV5-4,TRBJ2-1,15,CASSLAAGWNNEQFF,TGTGCCAGCAGCTTGGCCGCGGGCTGGAACAATGAGCAGTTCTTC
TRBD1,NA,TRBV5-1,TRBJ1-1,14,CASSGGQGNTEAFF,TGCGCCAGCAGCGGCGGACAGGGGAACACTGAAGCTTTCTTT
NA,NA,TRBV7-9,TRBJ2-7,11,CASSPQYEQYF,TGTGCCAGCAGCCCCCAATACGAGCAGTACTTC
TRBD2,once,TRBV27,TRBJ2-2,14,CASNLAGGTGELFF,TGTGCCAGCAATTTGGCGGGAGGCACCGGGGAGCTGTTTTTT
NA,NA,TRBV5-6,TRBJ2-5,14,CASSLAQGQETQYF,TGTGCCAGCAGCTTGGCGCAGGGCCAAGAGACCCAGTACTTC
NA,few,TRBV30,TRBJ2-2,14,CAGKQGTWTGELFF,TGTGCCGGAAAACAGGGGACTTGGACCGGGGAGCTGTTTTTT
TRBD2,NA,TRBV5-5,TRBJ2-3,16,CASSFLAGGRTDTQYF,TGTGCCAGCAGCTTCCTAGCGGGGGGGAGAACAGATACGCAGTATTTT
TRBD1,NA,TRBV7-3,TRBJ1-2,17,CASSSGTGPPFNYGYTF,TGTGCCAGCAGCTCCGGGACAGGGCCTCCTTTTAACTATGGCTACACCTTC
NA,NA,TRBV7-9,TRBJ2-5,14,CASSVSGTQETQYF,TGTGCCAGCAGCGTCTCCGGGACACAAGAGACCCAGTACTTC
TRBD2,NA,TRBV11-3,TRBJ2-1,15,CASSPGLAGGNEQFF,TGTGCCAGCAGTCCTGGACTAGCGGGGGGGAATGAGCAGTTCTTC
TRBD1,NA,TRBV5-6,TRBJ2-7,17,CASSLVGTGGISYEQYF,TGTGCCAGCAGCTTGGTAGGGACAGGGGGTATCTCCTACGAGCAGTACTTC
TRBD2,NA,TRBV11-3,TRBJ2-3,16,CASSPGGSGGRDTQYF,TGTGCCAGCAGCCCAGGTGGTAGCGGGGGGCGGGATACGCAGTATTTT
TRBD1,NA,TRBV5-1,TRBJ2-5,13,CASRTGSKETQYF,TGCGCCAGCAGGACAGGGTCGAAAGAGACCCAGTACTTC
TRBD1,once,TRBV6-1,TRBJ1-1,15,CASSEFRQGLTEAFF,TGTGCCAGCAGTGAGTTTAGACAGGGACTCACTGAAGCTTTCTTT